This entry lists 29 T cell receptor beta chains sequenced from one sample in a study of intratumoral heterogeneity in liver cancer. Here immunoSEQ multiplex PCR was the method, and the copy in TCRdb shows in-frame clones only, minus some. Counted here are some 21,000 clones, roughly 73% occurring once; the ten biggest clones make up approximately 18%. The material sequenced was tumor-adjacent normal tissue, taken before any cancer treatment. These receptors were collected from a woman aged 70-85 years with hepatocellular carcinoma.

The genes are TRBV5-1 and TRBJ2-3; tentative D call: TRBD2 (5 bases). The CDR3 runs 15 residues. V was trimmed by 0 bases and J by 3 bases, leaving 11 bases between them. CDR1 is SGHRS and CDR2 is YFSETQ in the germline V gene. The CDR3: CASSLGLTRTDTQYF. The CDR3 DNA is TGCGCCAGCAGCTTGGGACTAACCCGAACAGATACGCAGTATTTT.

The chain links TRBV28 to TRBJ2-7; D uncertain. The CDR3 has 14 amino acids. Looked up from germline, CDR1 is MDHEN and CDR2 is SYDVKM. V was cut by 6 bases and J by 9 bases, with 21 bases left in between. CDR3 nucleotides: TGTGCCAGCAGCACCGAGACCCGTCGGAGTGCGCAGTACTTC. Translation gives CASSTETRRSAQYF.

The rearrangement links TRBV6-5 to TRBJ2-7; no reliable D call. Trimming stripped 0 bases from V and 4 bases from J, with 7 bases between. The CDR3 is made up of 13 amino acids. Per the germline V gene, CDR1 is MNHEY and CDR2 is SVGAGI. As DNA, the CDR3 is TGTGCCAGCAGTTACTCTCTCGGTTACGAGCAGTACTTC. Residues: CASSYSLGYEQYF.

This chain links TRBV19 with TRBJ2-3; 8 bases line up with TRBD2. The CDR3 is 14 amino acids. CDR1 is LNHDA and CDR2 is SQIVND in the germline V gene (reference sequence). J lost 6 bases, V lost 2 bases, and 4 bases had no gene match. The CDR3 sequence: CASSITPGGDTQYF. In nucleotides, the CDR3 is TGTGCCAGTAGTATAACCCCGGGAGGGGATACGCAGTATTTT. Full variable domain (missing parts from reference TRBV19 and TRBJ2-3): DGGITQSPKYLFRKEGQNVTLSCEQNLNHDAMYWYRQDPGQGLRLIYYSQIVNDFQKGDIAEGYSVSREKKESFPLTVTSAQKNPTAFYLCASSITPGGDTQYFGPGTRLTVL.

This clone was picked up one time. The chain links TRBV7-2 to TRBJ2-3; either TRBD1 or TRBD2 may fit D (5 bases each). There are 14 residues in the CDR3. Deletions cut 0 bases from V and 4 bases from J, with 8 bases between. The germline V gene has CDR1 SGHTA and CDR2 FQGNSA. The CDR3 is CASSLAWGSDTQYF. CDR3 sequence (DNA): TGTGCCAGCAGCTTAGCTTGGGGGTCAGATACGCAGTATTTT.

The chain employs TRBV10-3 and TRBJ1-3; 8 bases are shared with TRBD1. The J segment lost 0 bases and the V segment lost 6 bases, leaving 1 base of the junction unmatched. The CDR3 runs 14 residues. Germline assignment: CDR1 ENHRY and CDR2 SYGVKD. The DNA of the CDR3 is TGTGCCATCAGCGACAGGGGCTCTGGAAACACCATATATTTT. This codes for CAISDRGSGNTIYF.

The chain has TRBV9 and TRBJ2-3; D is uncertain. Trimming cost V 4 bases and J 7 bases, with 16 bases left between them. Germline CDR1 is SGDLS and CDR2 is YYNGEE. The CDR3 consists of 14 residues. Here the CDR3 reads CASSMGPSSNTQYF. The CDR3 DNA reads TGTGCCAGCAGCATGGGCCCCTCTTCGAATACGCAGTATTTT.

The chain links TRBV5-4 to TRBJ2-1; the match to TRBD2 covers 7 bases. Germline V gene data show CDR1 as SGHNT and CDR2 as YYREEE (reference sequence). Germline trimming cut 4 bases from V and 7 bases from J; bases unmatched to any gene: 8. The CDR3 runs to 14 residues. The chain's CDR3 is CASSPRTSGNEQFF. The CDR3 region has the DNA TGTGCCAGCAGCCCGAGGACTAGTGGGAATGAGCAGTTCTTC. Combining the CDR3 with reference TRBV5-4 and TRBJ2-1 gives the whole variable domain ETGVTQSPTHLIKTRGQQVTLRCSSQSGHNTVSWYQQALGQGPQFIFQYYREEENGRGNFPPRFSGLQFPNYSSELNVNALELDDSALYLCASSPRTSGNEQFFGPGTRLTVL.

The CDR3 sequence is CASGRGETQYF. CDR3 DNA sequence: TGTGCCAGCGGTAGGGGCGAGACCCAGTACTTC. The rearrangement links TRBV2 to TRBJ2-5; D is perhaps TRBD1 (5 bases). The CDR3 runs to 11 residues. CDR1 is SNHLY and CDR2 is FYNNEI in the germline V gene. The ends were cut back, 8 bases at V and 5 bases at J, with 9 bases in the middle.

The rearrangement links TRBV19 to TRBJ2-5, with D tentatively TRBD1 or TRBD2 (5 bases each). Germline values: CDR1 LNHDA, CDR2 SQIVND (reference sequence). V was trimmed by 2 bases and J by 3 bases, leaving 19 bases between them. The CDR3 length is 17 residues. CDR3 coding DNA: TGTGCCAGTAGTATATTGGGACCCCGGGGTTTGGAAGAGACCCAGTACTTC. Its protein is CASSILGPRGLEETQYF.

This clone has just a few counts. V is TRBV19 and J is TRBJ1-1; maybe TRBD1 (5 bases). The CDR3 length is 17 residues. Germline V lookup: CDR1 LNHDA, CDR2 SQIVND (reference sequence). V was pared by 5 bases and J by 1 base, with 20 bases between. The CDR3 DNA reads as TGTGCCAGTAGTCTCCTGGGGGGAGGCACGAGGAACACTGAAGCTTTCTTT. This gives the protein CASSLLGGGTRNTEAFF. Full variable domain (remainder filled in from reference TRBV19 and TRBJ1-1): DGGITQSPKYLFRKEGQNVTLSCEQNLNHDAMYWYRQDPGQGLRLIYYSQIVNDFQKGDIAEGYSVSREKKESFPLTVTSAQKNPTAFYLCASSLLGGGTRNTEAFFGQGTRLTVV.

This CDR3 is CASSSGQSYGYTF. In nucleotides, the CDR3 is TGCGCCAGCAGCTCCGGACAAAGCTATGGCTACACCTTC. The chain uses TRBV5-1 and TRBJ1-2; tentatively, D is TRBD1 (5 bases). The CDR3 sequence is 13 residues long. Germline CDR1 reads SGHRS; CDR2 reads YFSETQ. Trimming removed 3 bases at V and 4 bases at J, with 10 bases between.

The gene calls are TRBV6-5 and TRBJ1-6; TRBD1 is a possible D gene (6 bases). CDR1 and CDR2 (germline): MNHEY, SVGAGI. Deletions cut 6 bases from V and 5 bases from J, with 14 bases between. CDR3 size: 15 residues. The CDR3: CASRARGADNSPLHF. CDR3 sequence (DNA): TGTGCCAGCAGGGCCCGGGGGGCCGATAATTCACCCCTCCACTTT.

This sequence joins TRBV7-6 and TRBJ2-5; TRBD2 agrees at 8 bases. Per the germline V gene, CDR1 is SGHVS and CDR2 is FNYEAQ. V dropped 5 bases and J dropped 5; count of bases not matched to a gene: 10. The CDR3 totals 15 residues. The CDR3 DNA follows: TGTGCCAGCAGCCAAGTGGGCGGGGGGTTGGAGACCCAGTACTTC. Its translation is CASSQVGGGLETQYF.

The V gene is TRBV5-8, the J gene TRBJ2-1; D is ambiguous. V lost 2 bases to trimming and J lost 7 bases, with 7 bases between them. Germline loops: CDR1 SGHTS, CDR2 YDEGEE. CDR3 length: 12 residues. The CDR3 DNA is TGTGCCAGCAGCTTTAACCGGAATGAGCAGTTCTTC. Translated: CASSFNRNEQFF.

DNA for the CDR3: TGTGCCAGCAGTTTATACCCGACAGGGCGGGCAGATACGCAGTATTTT. Translation gives CASSLYPTGRADTQYF. The V gene is TRBV27, the J gene TRBJ2-3; 7 bases are a match to TRBD1. This CDR3 has 16 residues. Unmatched junction bases numbered 8, after V lost 1 base and J lost 4 bases. CDR1 and CDR2 from the germline V gene are MNHEY and SMNVEV (reference sequence).

This chain joins TRBV10-3 and TRBJ1-2; a possible D gene is TRBD1 (6 bases). The germline CDR1 and CDR2 sequences are ENHRY and SYGVKD. V lost 4 bases and J 2 bases, leaving 14 bases between the germline ends. This CDR3 has 15 residues. The CDR3 nucleotides are TGTGCCATCAGTGGGTTAGGACAGTCAAACTATGGCTACACCTTC. It is translated as CAISGLGQSNYGYTF.

The V gene is TRBV6-1, the J gene TRBJ1-2; D is unclear. Trimming took 3 bases from V and 4 from J, leaving 12 bases between them. Germline CDR1 is MNHNS and CDR2 is SASEGT. The CDR3 loop spans 14 amino acids. CDR3 region: CASSDQSGVYGYTF. CDR3 sequence (DNA): TGTGCCAGCAGTGACCAGTCTGGGGTCTATGGCTACACCTTC.

Within the sample, this clone is medium-sized. The chain recombines TRBV18 with TRBJ2-7, with 12 positions matching TRBD2. V lost 3 bases, J lost 6 bases, and 3 bases stayed unmatched. CDR3 length equals 14 residues. The V gene's germline CDR1 is KGHSH and CDR2 LQKENI. In DNA form, the CDR3 reads TGTGCCAGCTCACCTCAGACTAGCGGGAGCGAGCAGTACTTC. Its translation: CASSPQTSGSEQYF. Complete variable domain (other parts from reference TRBV18 and TRBJ2-7): NAGVMQNPRHLVRRRGQEARLRCSPMKGHSHVYWYRQLPEEGLKFMVYLQKENIIDESGMPKERFSAEFPKEGPSILRIQQVVRGDSAAYFCASSPQTSGSEQYFGPGTRLTVT.

CDR3 protein: CSVGGGNEQFF. The CDR3 bases are TGCAGCGTTGGAGGCGGGAATGAGCAGTTCTTC. The rearrangement joins TRBV29-1 to TRBJ2-1; D may be TRBD2 (5 bases). Germline CDR1 and CDR2: SQVTM and ANQGSEA. The CDR3 sequence is 11 residues long. The germline V and J ends were trimmed by 4 bases and 7 bases, with 8 bases remaining between them.

This clone was observed a handful of times. The chain joins TRBV7-2 to TRBJ2-7, with TRBD2 as a possible D gene (5 bases). The V and J ends lost 0 bases and 3 bases respectively, with 12 bases between them. Per the germline V gene, CDR1 is SGHTA and CDR2 is FQGNSA. The CDR3 is made up of 15 amino acids. DNA for the CDR3: TGTGCCAGCAGCTTAGCCGGAGCGGCGGGCTACGAGCAGTACTTC. Translated, it gives CASSLAGAAGYEQYF.

The V and J genes are TRBV7-2 and TRBJ2-4, with D perhaps matching TRBD1 (5 bases). V gave up 8 bases and J gave up 4 bases, with 12 bases separating them. The CDR3 covers 13 residues. Germline V gene data show CDR1 as SGHTA and CDR2 as FQGNSA. CDR3 protein: CASADTDKNIQYF. The CDR3 DNA sequence: TGTGCCAGCGCGGACACCGATAAAAACATTCAGTACTTC. The full variable domain, rest sourced from reference TRBV7-2 and TRBJ2-4, is GAGVSQSPSNKVTEKGKDVELRCDPISGHTALYWYRQSLGQGLEFLIYFQGNSAPDKSGLPSDRFSAERTGGSVSTLTIQRTQQEDSAVYLCASADTDKNIQYFGAGTRLSVL.

This chain joins TRBV24-1 and TRBJ2-1, with 7 positions matching TRBD1. CDR3 length equals 15 residues. Trimming removed 2 bases from V and 9 bases from J; junction bases left unmatched: 9. Germline V gives CDR1 KGHDR, CDR2 SFDVKD. CDR3 sequence: CATSDSRGHGSEQFF. The CDR3, as DNA: TGTGCCACCAGTGATTCAAGGGGGCATGGATCTGAGCAGTTCTTC.

The chain carries TRBV4-1 and TRBJ2-1; D possibly corresponds to TRBD1 (5 bases). Germline V gene data show CDR1 as MGHRA and CDR2 as YSYEKL. CDR3 size: 13 residues. Trimming left V 0 bases short and J 7 bases short, with 7 bases between. The CDR3 reads CASSQDYRNEQFF. The CDR3 DNA is TGCGCCAGCAGCCAAGATTACAGGAATGAGCAGTTCTTC.

J is TRBJ1-6 and V is TRBV5-1; no reliable D call. Looked up from germline, CDR1 is SGHRS and CDR2 is YFSETQ. V was trimmed by 4 bases and J by 5 bases, leaving 10 bases between them. CDR3 size: 14 residues. The CDR3 region has the DNA TGCGCCAGCAGCGACCCGAAGGATAATTCACCCCTCCACTTT. Amino acids: CASSDPKDNSPLHF.

The genes are TRBV29-1 and TRBJ1-2; 7 bases are a match to TRBD1. V gave up 3 bases and J gave up 4 bases; unmatched junction bases: 5. The CDR3 runs to 13 residues. Germline V lookup: CDR1 SQVTM, CDR2 ANQGSEA. Here the CDR3 DNA reads TGCAGCGTTGACCAGGGGGAAATCTATGGCTACACCTTC. This encodes CSVDQGEIYGYTF.

The chain carries TRBV5-1 and TRBJ2-7; 7 bases fit TRBD1. Germline trimming cut 0 bases from V and 0 bases from J; bases unmatched to any gene: 0. The CDR3 runs 14 residues. Germline lookup yields CDR1 SGHRS and CDR2 YFSETQ. The CDR3 coding sequence is TGCGCCAGCAGCTTGGGGGACAGCTCCTACGAGCAGTACTTC. Translating gives CASSLGDSSYEQYF.

The rearrangement uses TRBV2 and TRBJ2-3, with D possibly TRBD1 on 6 matching bases. The germline V and J ends were trimmed by 6 bases and 3 bases, with 10 bases remaining between them. Germline V gene lookup returns CDR1 SNHLY and CDR2 FYNNEI. This CDR3 is built from 13 residues. The DNA of the CDR3 is TGTGCCAGCAGGTACAGGGAAACAGATACGCAGTATTTT. Translation gives CASRYRETDTQYF.

The CDR3 DNA follows: TGCAGCGTTGAGACAGGTACAGATACGCAGTATTTT. This gives the protein CSVETGTDTQYF. The chain is built from TRBV29-1 and TRBJ2-3; TRBD1 might be the D (6 bases). This CDR3 has 12 amino acids. V shed 3 bases and J shed 3 bases, with 7 bases lying between them. Germline V gene sequence: CDR1 SQVTM, CDR2 ANQGSEA.